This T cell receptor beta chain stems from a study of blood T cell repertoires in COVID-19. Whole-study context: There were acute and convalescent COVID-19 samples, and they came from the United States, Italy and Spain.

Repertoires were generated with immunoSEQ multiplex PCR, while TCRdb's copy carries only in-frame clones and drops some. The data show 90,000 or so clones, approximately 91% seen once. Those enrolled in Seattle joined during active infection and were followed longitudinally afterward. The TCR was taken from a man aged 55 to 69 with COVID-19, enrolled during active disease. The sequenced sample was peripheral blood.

In nucleotides, the CDR3 is TGTGCCAGCAGTCCAGGTGGTCCCTACGAGCAGTACTTC. Translation: CASSPGGPYEQYF. The V and J genes are TRBV12-3 or TRBV12-4 and TRBJ2-7; D gene unclear. CDR3 length: 13 residues. V shed 5 bases and J shed 2 bases, with 10 bases lying between them.